Each of the 19 T cell receptor beta chains below was sequenced from the same sample in a study of shared clonotypes between healthy human individuals. Terminally differentiated effector memory CD45RA+ cells were excluded from the naive CD8 cells, which were CD45RO-negative and positively selected for CCR7. Some clones are missing from TCRdb's copy, which holds only in-frame ones; the method was immunoSEQ multiplex PCR. In the table there are 1.5 million to 2.5 million clones, approximately 95% of which are singletons. The material sequenced was naive CD8+ T cells sorted from blood. The receptors here all came from a man between 18 and 29 years old in good health.

V gene TRBV4-2 combines with J gene TRBJ1-2; TRBD1 matches at 10 bases. The CDR3 is 15 amino acids. Germline CDR1 LGHNA, CDR2 YNFKEQ. The junction had 6 bases not matched to a gene; V was cut back by 0 bases and J by 8 bases. CDR3 nucleotide sequence: TGTGCCAGCAGCCAAGATAGGGACAGGGGAAGAGGCTACACCTTC. This gives the protein CASSQDRDRGRGYTF.

This sequence joins TRBV5-1 and TRBJ2-7; 8 bases are a match to TRBD1. Trimming took 3 bases from V and 3 from J; bases not matched to a gene: 5. The CDR3 has 14 amino acids. Germline V CDR1 and CDR2: SGHRS, YFSETQ. The chain's CDR3 is CASSYTGTGYEQYF. In DNA form, the CDR3 reads TGCGCCAGCAGCTACACCGGGACAGGCTACGAGCAGTACTTC.

This chain joins TRBV10-2 and TRBJ1-1, with TRBD1 matching 7 bases. The CDR3 is 13 residues long. V dropped 6 bases and J dropped 5; count of bases not matched to a gene: 6. Germline V lookup: CDR1 WSHSY, CDR2 SAAADI. CDR3 nucleotides: TGCGCCAGCAGGTATCAGGGGGGGACTGAAGCTTTCTTT. Translated, it gives CASRYQGGTEAFF.

About this clone: Other DNA sequences in the same sample also yield this CDR3. The rearrangement links TRBV27 to TRBJ1-1; D gene unclear. The length of the CDR3 is 14 residues. Trimming took off 0 bases at V and 1 base at J, with 6 bases between the two ends. The germline V gene has CDR1 MNHEY and CDR2 SMNVEV (reference sequence). Here the CDR3 reads CASSLSAGNTEAFF. In DNA form, the CDR3 reads TGTGCCAGCAGTTTATCGGCAGGGAACACTGAAGCTTTCTTT.

This chain joins TRBV27 and TRBJ1-1, with D unresolved. CDR1 and CDR2 (germline): MNHEY, SMNVEV (reference sequence). The CDR3 has 13 residues. The ends were cut back, 7 bases at V and 4 bases at J, with 13 bases in the middle. The CDR3 sequence is CASNNIVGTEAFF. CDR3 in DNA: TGTGCCAGCAATAATATCGTCGGCACTGAAGCTTTCTTT.

The V gene is TRBV5-3, the J gene TRBJ1-5; D ambiguous. Being an ORF, TRBV5-3 has a function that is uncertain. V was pared by 4 bases and J by 5 bases, with 19 bases between. The CDR3 length is 16 residues. As DNA, the CDR3 is TGTGCCAGAAGCCCCCTCGACACTCCGACCCATCAGCCCCAGCATTTT. Translated, it gives CARSPLDTPTHQPQHF.

The chain has TRBV2 and TRBJ1-4; D is ambiguous. V lost 9 bases to trimming and J lost 8 bases, with 19 bases between them. CDR1 and CDR2 from the germline V gene are SNHLY and FYNNEI. The CDR3 has 14 amino acids. The DNA of the CDR3 is TGTGCCAGTATGGCGAAACTATTGGGCGAAAAACTGTTTTTT. Protein: CASMAKLLGEKLFF.

The chain uses TRBV27 and TRBJ2-7; 11 positions agree with TRBD2. The CDR3 covers 16 residues. Unmatched junction bases numbered 6, after V lost 0 bases and J lost 5 bases. The germline CDR1 and CDR2 sequences are MNHEY and SMNVEV (reference sequence). For the CDR3, the DNA is TGTGCCAGCAGTTTATCGAGGACTAGCGGGCGGAACGAGCAGTACTTC. Encoded protein: CASSLSRTSGRNEQYF.

On this clone itself: The same CDR3 arises from other DNA sequences in this sample as well. V gene TRBV9 combines with J gene TRBJ2-7; 11 positions match TRBD2. This CDR3 is built from 15 residues. Germline V gene data show CDR1 as SGDLS and CDR2 as YYNGEE. The J segment lost 2 bases and the V segment lost 2 bases, leaving 3 bases of the junction unmatched. This chain's CDR3 is CASSVGTSGTYEQYF. CDR3 DNA: TGTGCCAGCAGCGTCGGGACTAGCGGCACCTACGAGCAGTACTTC. Combining the CDR3 with reference TRBV9 and TRBJ2-7 gives the whole variable domain DSGVTQTPKHLITATGQRVTLRCSPRSGDLSVYWYQQSLDQGLQFLIQYYNGEERAKGNILERFSAQQFPDLHSELNLSSLELGDSALYFCASSVGTSGTYEQYFGPGTRLTVT.

The genes are TRBV6-5 and TRBJ1-5; 11 positions agree with TRBD1. Germline assignment: CDR1 MNHEY and CDR2 SVGAGI. The CDR3 is 15 amino acids. Trimming cost V 6 bases and J 7 bases; bases outside gene matches: 8. This chain's CDR3 is CASSGTGGINQPQHF. CDR3 nucleotide sequence: TGTGCCAGCAGCGGGACAGGGGGAATTAACCAGCCCCAGCATTTT.

The chain employs TRBV27 and TRBJ1-1; D is unresolved. V shed 4 bases and J shed 4 bases, with 16 bases lying between them. The CDR3 sequence is 15 residues long. Looked up from germline, CDR1 is MNHEY and CDR2 is SMNVEV (reference sequence). The CDR3 nucleotides are TGTGCCAGCAGTTCTGAAACCGGACCCAGCACTGAAGCTTTCTTT. Amino acids: CASSSETGPSTEAFF.

This chain links TRBV5-6 with TRBJ2-4; either TRBD1 or TRBD2 may fit D (6 bases each). V lost 5 bases to trimming and J lost 11 bases, with 23 bases between them. This CDR3 has 15 amino acids. The germline CDR1 and CDR2 sequences are SGHDT and YYEEEE. The CDR3 nucleotides are TGTGCCAGCAGTCTTGCATTGGCGGGGACACAGCTTCAGTACTTC. This encodes CASSLALAGTQLQYF.

As to this clone: The same CDR3 also results from other DNA sequences found in this sample. The chain links TRBV10-2 to TRBJ1-5, with unresolved D. This CDR3 is 14 amino acids long. Trimming shortened V by 3 bases and J by 0 bases, and 6 bases separated the two germline ends. Germline V gene data show CDR1 as WSHSY and CDR2 as SAAADI. CDR3 DNA sequence: TGCGCCAGCAGTGACGTAAATAGCAATCAGCCCCAGCATTTT. Its translation: CASSDVNSNQPQHF.

This rearrangement joins TRBV27 to TRBJ2-1; D remains ambiguous. Trimming took 0 bases from V and 6 from J, leaving 9 bases between them. The V gene's germline CDR1 is MNHEY and CDR2 SMNVEV (reference sequence). There are 14 residues in the CDR3. This chain's CDR3 is CASSLSESLNEQFF. The CDR3 DNA reads as TGTGCCAGCAGTTTATCGGAATCTCTCAATGAGCAGTTCTTC.

The chain joins TRBV28 to TRBJ2-3; D is ambiguous. The germline V and J ends were trimmed by 8 bases and 3 bases, with 12 bases remaining between them. The CDR3 is 13 residues long. From germline, CDR1 is MDHEN and CDR2 SYDVKM. The CDR3 DNA sequence: TGTGCCAGCTCCGATGTGGGTACAGATACGCAGTATTTT. It codes for CASSDVGTDTQYF.

For this clone: This CDR3 is also generated by other DNA sequences in the sample. The chain combines TRBV6-5 with TRBJ2-1; the match to TRBD1 covers 9 bases. V shed 5 bases, J shed 4 bases, and the junction held 3 bases outside the gene matches. The germline CDR1 and CDR2 sequences are MNHEY and SVGAGI. This CDR3 spans 14 amino acids. CDR3 DNA: TGTGCCAGCAGTCCCGGGACAGGGTACAATGAGCAGTTCTTC. This translates into CASSPGTGYNEQFF.

The rearrangement joins TRBV30 to TRBJ1-5, with 7 bases fitting TRBD1. The germline V gene has CDR1 GTSNPN and CDR2 SVGIG (reference sequence). V shed 0 bases, J shed 6 bases, and the junction held 5 bases outside the gene matches. The CDR3 totals 14 residues. The CDR3 loop reads CAWSVQTGVQPQHF. Here the CDR3 DNA reads TGTGCCTGGAGTGTACAAACAGGGGTTCAGCCCCAGCATTTT.

The CDR3 DNA sequence: TGTGCCAGCAGCAACCGACAGGGGGACGCCAAAAACATTCAGTACTTC. Its translation: CASSNRQGDAKNIQYF. V and J are TRBV13 and TRBJ2-4; 9 bases are a match to TRBD1. Germline-derived CDR1 and CDR2 are PRHDT and FYEKMQ (reference sequence). V dropped 5 bases and J dropped 1; count of bases not matched to a gene: 6. This CDR3 is built from 16 residues.

A word on this clone: Its ends do not fully match the called genes, so a read error is possible. This chain connects TRBV30 to TRBJ1-6; TRBD1 matches at 7 bases. The CDR3 loop spans 13 amino acids. Germline loops: CDR1 GTSNPN, CDR2 SVGIG (reference sequence). The CDR3 spells CAWNLQGNSLLHF. The CDR3 DNA reads TGTGCCTGGAATCTACAGGGGAATTCACTCCTCCACTTT.